These T cell receptor beta chains were read from a single sample in a study of blood T cell repertoires in COVID-19. The table came from immunoSEQ multiplex PCR; TCRdb's copy has only in-frame clones and leaves some out. This table holds 200,000 to 250,000 clones, 84% found once. The sample comprised peripheral blood. These receptors all come from a man between 45 and 60 years old with active or convalescent COVID-19. Both conserved end residues are part of each CDR3. The D gene is left open where the match is weak. Clone size, where shown, is once, few, many, or a class for clones that have expanded.

d_call j_call clone_size v_call cdr3_nt cdr3_aa
TRBD2 TRBJ2-5 . TRBV15 TGTGCCACCAGCAGAGATCGGCTAGCGGGAAAGACCCAGTACTTC CATSRDRLAGKTQYF
. TRBJ1-4 . TRBV6-6 TGTGCCAGCAGTTACTCGCCGGGGACTGGGGAAAAACTGTTTTTT CASSYSPGTGEKLFF
. TRBJ2-3 . TRBV30 TGTGCCTGGAGCGTCCGAGTTGGGCACACAGATACGCAGTATTTT CAWSVRVGHTDTQYF
TRBD1 TRBJ1-5 . TRBV28 TGTGCCAGCAGTTTTGCCGTCCCGGGGACAGGGTTCAATCAGCCCCAGCATTTT CASSFAVPGTGFNQPQHF
TRBD2 TRBJ2-5 . TRBV2 TGTGCCAGCAGTCCTTTGACTAGCGACCAAGAGACCCAGTACTTC CASSPLTSDQETQYF
TRBD1 TRBJ1-4 . TRBV7-9 TGTGCCAGCAGCAGAGGACAGGGGAGGCTTGTTGAAAAACTGTTTTTT CASSRGQGRLVEKLFF
. TRBJ1-1 . TRBV12-3/TRBV12-4 TGTGCCAGCAGTTTACGACATCTCACTGAAGCTTTCTTT CASSLRHLTEAFF
TRBD1 TRBJ2-7 . TRBV28 TGTGCCAGCAGCCCATGGACAGGTTATGAAGAGCAGTACTTC CASSPWTGYEEQYF
TRBD2 TRBJ2-5 once TRBV28 TGTGCCAGCAGTTCGACTAGCGGCTACCAAGAGACCCAGTACTTC CASSSTSGYQETQYF
TRBD1 TRBJ1-1 few TRBV2 TGTGCCAGCAGTCAAGACCAGGGGGCATTCACTGAAGCTTTCTTT CASSQDQGAFTEAFF
. TRBJ1-2 . TRBV24-1 TGTGCCACCCATGATAGTCGCTATGGCTACACCTTC CATHDSRYGYTF
. TRBJ1-6 . TRBV7-2 TGTGCCAGCAGCTTAGAAAGGGAGGGCTCACCCCTCCACTTT CASSLEREGSPLHF
. TRBJ2-3 . TRBV5-1 TGCGCCAGCAAAGGACTCCTGGTTGGCACAGATACGCAGTATTTT CASKGLLVGTDTQYF
. TRBJ1-2 once TRBV27 TGTGCCAGCAGAGGCAGGGAAAGCGGCTACACCTTC CASRGRESGYTF
. TRBJ1-4 . TRBV4-2 TGTGCCAGCAGCCAAGAGATCACAGGGCTTGAAAAACTGTTTTTT CASSQEITGLEKLFF
. TRBJ2-1 . TRBV7-2 TGTGCCAGCAGCTTAACTAGCACCTACAATGAGCAGTTCTTC CASSLTSTYNEQFF
. TRBJ2-2 . TRBV9 TGTGCCAGCAGCGTAGACACAAACACCGGGGAGCTGTTTTTT CASSVDTNTGELFF
TRBD2 TRBJ2-1 once TRBV6-4 TGTGCCAGCAGCCGCCATCGGACTAGCGGGGTTTATGAGCAGTTCTTC CASSRHRTSGVYEQFF
TRBD2 TRBJ2-1 . TRBV11-2 TGTGCCAGCAGCTTAGATCTAGCGGGAGGGCCGAGGAATGAGCAGTTCTTC CASSLDLAGGPRNEQFF
. TRBJ1-2 . TRBV18 TGTGCCAGCTCACCACTAACGGGATCCTATGGCTACACCTTC CASSPLTGSYGYTF
. TRBJ1-5 . TRBV15 TGTGCCACCAGCGAGCCCCATAGCAATCAGCCCCAGCATTTT CATSEPHSNQPQHF
. TRBJ1-5 . TRBV28 TGTGCCAGCAGTACGAAACAGCAGGGGAACAGCAATCAGCCCCAGCATTTT CASSTKQQGNSNQPQHF
TRBD1 TRBJ1-5 few TRBV19 TGTGCCAGTAGTATCACAGGGGGCAATCAGCCCCAGCATTTT CASSITGGNQPQHF
TRBD1 TRBJ2-1 . TRBV2 TGTGCCAGCACCCTGGACAGGATAATTTCTAATGAGCAGTTCTTC CASTLDRIISNEQFF
TRBD1 TRBJ1-1 . TRBV11-1 TGTGCCAGCAGCCCGGCCGGGACAGGGGACACTGAAGCTTTCTTT CASSPAGTGDTEAFF
. TRBJ1-1 . TRBV2 TGTGCCTCTAGATTCAGGGGTGTCGTTGAAGCTTTCTTT CASRFRGVVEAFF
TRBD1 TRBJ1-1 . TRBV27 TGTGCCAGCAGTACCCGGGACAGGGACACTGAAGCTTTCTTT CASSTRDRDTEAFF
. TRBJ2-7 . TRBV28 TGTGCCAGCCGCAACAGCAGGACCTACGAGCAGTACTTC CASRNSRTYEQYF
. TRBJ1-3 . TRBV9 TGTGCCAGCAGCTACCAGGGTAACGCTGGAAACACCATATATTTT CASSYQGNAGNTIYF
TRBD1 TRBJ1-1 . TRBV10-3 TGTGCCATCGCGGGGACAGGAGGCACTGAAGCTTTCTTT CAIAGTGGTEAFF
TRBD2 TRBJ2-2 . TRBV6-2/TRBV6-3 TGTGCCAGCAGTTACGGGGGGGGTAACACCGGGGAGCTGTTTTTT CASSYGGGNTGELFF
TRBD2 TRBJ2-1 . TRBV6-6 TGTGCCAGCAGTTCCCCACCGGGTCTAGCGGGGGGGCTGGTCTTC CASSSPPGLAGGLVF
. TRBJ1-1 . TRBV3-1/TRBV3-2 TGTGCCAGCAGCCTTGCCCTTTCTCTTAAGGCGGCTGAAGCTTTCTTT CASSLALSLKAAEAFF
. TRBJ2-1 . TRBV19 TGTGCCACAAACGGGCCGGGGGACTACAATGAGCAGTTCTTC CATNGPGDYNEQFF
TRBD1 TRBJ1-3 . TRBV18 TGTGCCAGCCAGGCCCAGGGGGCTTCTGGAAACACCATATATTTT CASQAQGASGNTIYF
. TRBJ2-7 once TRBV27 TGTGCCAGAATAAGGACTTCCTCCTACGAGCAGTACTTC CARIRTSSYEQYF
. TRBJ1-2 . TRBV9 TGTGCCAGCAGCCCCAGACAGCCGCAACGGTGCTATGGCTACACCTTC CASSPRQPQRCYGYTF
. TRBJ2-1 . TRBV2 TGTGCCAGCAGTCGACAGGGACTCTACAATGAGCAGTTCTTC CASSRQGLYNEQFF
TRBD1 TRBJ1-1 . TRBV7-3 TGTGCCAGCAGCCTAGGGACAGGGTTAGAAGCTTTCTTT CASSLGTGLEAFF
TRBD1 TRBJ2-5 . TRBV3-1/TRBV3-2 TGTGCCAGCAGCCAAACCCCGGACAGGGTTAGAGAGTTGGGGGAGACCCAGTACTTC CASSQTPDRVRELGETQYF
TRBD2 TRBJ2-1 once TRBV10-1 TGCGCCAGTTTACCGGGACTAGCGGGAGGGGGTTGCTACAATGAGCAGTTCTTC CASLPGLAGGGCYNEQFF
. TRBJ1-1 . TRBV12-3/TRBV12-4 TGTGCCAGCAGCCAGGTGGGCACTGAAGCTTTCTTT CASSQVGTEAFF
. TRBJ1-2 . TRBV18 TGTGCCAGCTCACCGTCAGACACGGCCTCCTATGGCTACACCTTC CASSPSDTASYGYTF
. TRBJ2-2 . TRBV19 TGTGCCAGTAGTAGTGGAGCATACCTCCCCGGGGAGCTGTTTTTT CASSSGAYLPGELFF
TRBD2 TRBJ2-1 . TRBV5-1 TGCGCCAGCAGCTTGGGGGCGGGAGTAGGCTCCTACAATGAGCAGTTCTTC CASSLGAGVGSYNEQFF
TRBD1 TRBJ2-7 . TRBV6-5 TGTGCCAGCAGACGGACAGGGGGGGGCGAGCAGTACTTC CASRRTGGGEQYF
TRBD2 TRBJ2-7 once TRBV7-2 TGTGCCAGCAGCTACGGGACTACAAATTACGAGCAGTACTTC CASSYGTTNYEQYF
. TRBJ2-1 . TRBV12-5 TGTGCTAGTGACCCGGGGGTGTACAATGAGCAGTTCTTC CASDPGVYNEQFF
TRBD2 TRBJ2-3 . TRBV5-4 TGTGCCAGCAGCGTGGGACTAGCGGGGGCCACAGATACGCAGTATTTT CASSVGLAGATDTQYF
. TRBJ2-1 . TRBV13 TGTGCCAGCAGCCCCCAGCTAGGAAACAATGAGCAGTTCTTC CASSPQLGNNEQFF